This is a list of T cell receptor beta chains from one sample in a study of T cell repertoires in cytomegalovirus infection. TCRdb called the reads again in MiXCR, with one record for every CDR3 protein. The sample lists about 110,000 distinct CDR3 sequences; less than 55% were seen once. These receptors lack a known antigen. The sequencing used CD8+ T cells from cultured PBMCs, collected from culture after CMV antigen stimulation. The receptors stem from a human donor in good health (CMV status not recorded). Some clones in this sample may be carry-over from other donors' samples. Both conserved end residues are part of each CDR3. Fields, in order: clone size, J gene, D gene, V gene, CDR3 protein, CDR3 DNA. The D gene is left open where the match is weak. Clone sizes are given selectively: once, few, many, or a class where the clone is expanded.

. TRBJ1-1 . TRBV20-1 CSAMITAEAFF TGCAGTGCTATGATCACGGCTGAAGCTTTCTTT
. TRBJ2-2 TRBD2 TRBV7-6 CASSSPSGGPTGELFF TGTGCCAGCAGCTCCCCTAGCGGGGGGCCCACCGGGGAGCTGTTTTTT
. TRBJ2-3 . TRBV7-9 CASSLVVDTQYF TGTGCCAGCAGCTTAGTCGTAGATACGCAGTATTTT
once TRBJ2-1 TRBD2 TRBV11-3 CASSSQRESSYNEQFF TGTGCCAGCAGCTCCCAGCGGGAGAGCTCCTACAATGAGCAGTTCTTC
. TRBJ1-6 TRBD1 TRBV2 CASSERGQGNSPLHF TGTGCCAGCAGTGAACGGGGACAGGGAAATTCACCCCTCCACTTT
. TRBJ2-7 . TRBV7-4 CASSHEEYEQYF TGTGCCAGCAGCCACGAGGAGTACGAGCAGTACTTC
. TRBJ2-7 TRBD1 TRBV7-6 CASSDGQGISYEQYF TGTGCCAGCAGCGACGGACAGGGCATCTCCTACGAGCAGTACTTC
. TRBJ2-1 TRBD1 TRBV15 CATSRDRRNNEQFF TGTGCCACCAGCAGGGACAGGAGGAACAATGAGCAGTTCTTC
. TRBJ1-2 . TRBV12-3/TRBV12-4 CASSNQQGSFHGYTF TGTGCCAGCAGTAACCAACAGGGTTCCTTTCATGGCTACACCTTC
. TRBJ1-6 TRBD1 TRBV12-3/TRBV12-4 CASRDRGYNSPLHF TGTGCCAGCAGGGACAGGGGTTATAATTCACCCCTCCACTTT
many TRBJ1-1 . TRBV12-3/TRBV12-4 CASSPTWGGGTEAFF TGTGCCAGCAGTCCCACGTGGGGGGGAGGTACTGAAGCTTTCTTT
. TRBJ1-1 TRBD1 TRBV9 CASSVGRGLTEAFF TGTGCCAGCAGCGTGGGCAGGGGGCTCACTGAAGCTTTCTTT
. TRBJ2-1 . TRBV20-1 CSARLDEQFF TGCAGTGCGAGACTCGATGAGCAGTTCTTC
few TRBJ2-1 TRBD1 TRBV28 CASSFTGGHYNEQFF TGTGCCAGCAGTTTCACAGGGGGGCACTACAATGAGCAGTTCTTC
many TRBJ1-5 . TRBV7-8 CASSLGPGDVGNQPQHF TGTGCCAGCAGCTTAGGCCCAGGGGACGTCGGCAATCAGCCCCAGCATTTT
. TRBJ2-1 . TRBV4-1 CASGLTSSYNEQFF TGCGCCAGCGGCCTTACCAGCTCCTACAATGAGCAGTTCTTC
few TRBJ2-1 . TRBV7-9 CASSLVPGWHEQFF TGTGCCAGCAGCTTAGTGCCCGGGTGGCATGAGCAGTTCTTC
. TRBJ1-3 . TRBV27 CASSLTGSFGNTIYF TGTGCCAGCAGTTTAACAGGCTCCTTTGGAAACACCATATATTTT
. TRBJ2-1 . TRBV7-4 CASSGTDGNNEQFF TGTGCCAGCAGCGGGACCGACGGAAACAATGAGCAGTTCTTC
. TRBJ2-1 . TRBV7-9 CAYRQDYNEQFF TGTGCCTACAGACAGGACTACAATGAGCAGTTCTTC
few TRBJ1-2 . TRBV28 CASSLWKDNYGYTF TGTGCCAGCAGTTTATGGAAGGACAACTATGGCTACACCTTC
. TRBJ2-1 TRBD2 TRBV7-9 CASSPDGLAGGYSYNEQFF TGTGCCAGCAGCCCGGACGGGCTAGCGGGGGGTTACTCCTACAATGAGCAGTTCTTC
. TRBJ2-1 TRBD2 TRBV7-2 CASSPFWRGAINEQFF TGTGCCAGCAGCCCCTTTTGGCGGGGGGCGATCAATGAGCAGTTCTTC
. TRBJ1-1 . TRBV20-1 CSASRVNTEAFF TGCAGTGCTAGCAGGGTGAACACTGAAGCTTTCTTT
many TRBJ1-1 . TRBV2 CASSDLDSLNTEAFF TGTGCCAGCAGTGATTTAGACAGTTTGAACACTGAAGCTTTCTTT
few TRBJ2-7 TRBD1 TRBV7-8 CASSRDRGQLYEQYF TGTGCCAGCAGCAGGGACAGGGGGCAGTTGTACGAGCAGTACTTC
. TRBJ2-7 . TRBV7-9 CASSSAGVLSYEQYF TGTGCCAGCAGCTCTGCAGGGGTCCTCTCCTACGAGCAGTACTTC
few TRBJ2-2 TRBD1 TRBV5-6 CASSLGTGAGELFF TGTGCCAGCAGCTTGGGGACAGGGGCCGGGGAGCTGTTTTTT
. TRBJ2-7 . TRBV2 CASSESAGLTYEQYF TGTGCCAGCAGTGAATCGGCGGGTCTGACCTACGAGCAGTACTTC